The rows below give T cell receptor beta chains drawn from one sample of a study of shared clonotypes between healthy human individuals. The table came from immunoSEQ multiplex PCR; TCRdb's copy has only in-frame clones and leaves some out. The sample consists of over a million clones, about 70% of them appearing once. Input material: memory CD4+ T cells sorted from blood. All receptors come from a man younger than 35 in good health. Each CDR3 is given with its conserved first and last residue. Fields, in order: D gene, clone size, V gene, J gene, CDR3 protein, CDR3 DNA. The D gene is left open where the match is weak. Clone size is shown for a subset of rows, as once, few, many or a class of expanded clone.

>-|few|TRBV9|TRBJ2-2
CASSGDGTGELFF
TGTGCCAGCAGCGGGGACGGAACGGGGGAGCTGTTTTTT
>-|few|TRBV4-1|TRBJ2-1
CASRGRPEYGEQFF
TGCGCCAGCAGAGGGCGGCCCGAGTACGGTGAGCAGTTCTTC
>TRBD1|-|TRBV7-8|TRBJ2-6
CASSPRDRGGNKDSSGANVLTF
TGTGCCAGCAGCCCCCGGGACAGGGGAGGAAATAAGGATAGTTCTGGGGCCAACGTCCTGACTTTC
>TRBD2|-|TRBV6-6|TRBJ2-1
CASKNSGGRTNEQFF
TGTGCCAGCAAAAATAGCGGGGGCCGAACCAATGAGCAGTTCTTC
>TRBD1|-|TRBV30|TRBJ1-2
CAWSLQGAGYTF
TGTGCCTGGAGTCTTCAGGGGGCCGGCTACACCTTC
>-|-|TRBV7-2|TRBJ2-5
CASSPERWGTQYF
TGTGCCAGCAGCCCTGAGAGGTGGGGGACCCAGTACTTC
>-|-|TRBV5-1|TRBJ2-2
CASSLLQVTIGELFF
TGCGCCAGCAGCTTATTACAGGTAACGATCGGGGAGCTGTTTTTT
>-|-|TRBV19|TRBJ1-1
CASSRSVSAFF
TGTGCCAGTAGTAGGAGTGTGTCTGCTTTCTTT
>-|-|TRBV5-1|TRBJ2-7
CASSLNTYEQYF
TGCGCCAGCAGCCTTAATACCTACGAGCAGTACTTC
>-|-|TRBV18|TRBJ2-7
CASSPGTPRDEQYF
TGTGCCAGCTCACCAGGGACTCCCCGGGACGAGCAGTACTTC
>-|-|TRBV7-2|TRBJ2-7
CASSNTGMQSYEQYF
TGTGCCAGCAGCAATACAGGGATGCAGTCCTACGAGCAGTACTTC
>TRBD1|once|TRBV19|TRBJ2-7
CASSPHRQGADEQYF
TGTGCCAGTAGTCCACACCGACAGGGGGCAGACGAGCAGTACTTC
>TRBD2|-|TRBV28|TRBJ2-5
CASSSGAGAQTQYF
TGTGCCAGCAGTTCCGGAGCGGGGGCTCAGACCCAGTACTTC
>-|many|TRBV10-1|TRBJ2-7
CASSSGGPSYEQYF
TGCGCCAGCAGCAGTGGCGGACCCTCCTACGAGCAGTACTTC
>-|-|TRBV5-1|TRBJ2-5
CASSSPTETQYF
TGCGCCAGCAGCTCTCCTACCGAGACCCAGTACTTC